This T cell receptor beta chain was retrieved from a study of T cell responses to AZD1222 COVID-19 vaccine. Study-level findings and limits: Donors were largely white British and mainly female; clonal diversity was possibly underestimated. Reportedly, nearly half of unique spike TCRs recognized epitopes outside B.1.351/B.1.1.7 mutations. An increase in Spike-specific TCR breadth and depth was observed after two AZD1222 doses. At 160-218 and 743-854, vaccine-associated CD4 TCRs were dominant, and they spanned spike.

Turning to this clone: Its antigen is undetermined.

Germline V gene lookup returns CDR1 SEHNR and CDR2 FQNEAQ (reference sequence). The CDR3 sequence is 15 residues long. Trimming cost V 5 bases and J 10 bases, with 18 bases left between them. Assay used: immunoSEQ multiplex PCR; TCRdb lists only in-frame clones, some missing. The profile shows fewer than 200,000 clones, about 90% of them singletons. This chain joins TRBV7-9 and TRBJ1-6; D remains ambiguous. Sequenced material: peripheral blood, taken 28 days after the second AZD1222 dose. The sequence derives from an adult who received the AZD1222 COVID-19 vaccine. The CDR3 bases are TGTGCCAGCAGCCCTTTGGAGGGATCAGGATCACCCCTCCACTTT. This encodes CASSPLEGSGSPLHF.